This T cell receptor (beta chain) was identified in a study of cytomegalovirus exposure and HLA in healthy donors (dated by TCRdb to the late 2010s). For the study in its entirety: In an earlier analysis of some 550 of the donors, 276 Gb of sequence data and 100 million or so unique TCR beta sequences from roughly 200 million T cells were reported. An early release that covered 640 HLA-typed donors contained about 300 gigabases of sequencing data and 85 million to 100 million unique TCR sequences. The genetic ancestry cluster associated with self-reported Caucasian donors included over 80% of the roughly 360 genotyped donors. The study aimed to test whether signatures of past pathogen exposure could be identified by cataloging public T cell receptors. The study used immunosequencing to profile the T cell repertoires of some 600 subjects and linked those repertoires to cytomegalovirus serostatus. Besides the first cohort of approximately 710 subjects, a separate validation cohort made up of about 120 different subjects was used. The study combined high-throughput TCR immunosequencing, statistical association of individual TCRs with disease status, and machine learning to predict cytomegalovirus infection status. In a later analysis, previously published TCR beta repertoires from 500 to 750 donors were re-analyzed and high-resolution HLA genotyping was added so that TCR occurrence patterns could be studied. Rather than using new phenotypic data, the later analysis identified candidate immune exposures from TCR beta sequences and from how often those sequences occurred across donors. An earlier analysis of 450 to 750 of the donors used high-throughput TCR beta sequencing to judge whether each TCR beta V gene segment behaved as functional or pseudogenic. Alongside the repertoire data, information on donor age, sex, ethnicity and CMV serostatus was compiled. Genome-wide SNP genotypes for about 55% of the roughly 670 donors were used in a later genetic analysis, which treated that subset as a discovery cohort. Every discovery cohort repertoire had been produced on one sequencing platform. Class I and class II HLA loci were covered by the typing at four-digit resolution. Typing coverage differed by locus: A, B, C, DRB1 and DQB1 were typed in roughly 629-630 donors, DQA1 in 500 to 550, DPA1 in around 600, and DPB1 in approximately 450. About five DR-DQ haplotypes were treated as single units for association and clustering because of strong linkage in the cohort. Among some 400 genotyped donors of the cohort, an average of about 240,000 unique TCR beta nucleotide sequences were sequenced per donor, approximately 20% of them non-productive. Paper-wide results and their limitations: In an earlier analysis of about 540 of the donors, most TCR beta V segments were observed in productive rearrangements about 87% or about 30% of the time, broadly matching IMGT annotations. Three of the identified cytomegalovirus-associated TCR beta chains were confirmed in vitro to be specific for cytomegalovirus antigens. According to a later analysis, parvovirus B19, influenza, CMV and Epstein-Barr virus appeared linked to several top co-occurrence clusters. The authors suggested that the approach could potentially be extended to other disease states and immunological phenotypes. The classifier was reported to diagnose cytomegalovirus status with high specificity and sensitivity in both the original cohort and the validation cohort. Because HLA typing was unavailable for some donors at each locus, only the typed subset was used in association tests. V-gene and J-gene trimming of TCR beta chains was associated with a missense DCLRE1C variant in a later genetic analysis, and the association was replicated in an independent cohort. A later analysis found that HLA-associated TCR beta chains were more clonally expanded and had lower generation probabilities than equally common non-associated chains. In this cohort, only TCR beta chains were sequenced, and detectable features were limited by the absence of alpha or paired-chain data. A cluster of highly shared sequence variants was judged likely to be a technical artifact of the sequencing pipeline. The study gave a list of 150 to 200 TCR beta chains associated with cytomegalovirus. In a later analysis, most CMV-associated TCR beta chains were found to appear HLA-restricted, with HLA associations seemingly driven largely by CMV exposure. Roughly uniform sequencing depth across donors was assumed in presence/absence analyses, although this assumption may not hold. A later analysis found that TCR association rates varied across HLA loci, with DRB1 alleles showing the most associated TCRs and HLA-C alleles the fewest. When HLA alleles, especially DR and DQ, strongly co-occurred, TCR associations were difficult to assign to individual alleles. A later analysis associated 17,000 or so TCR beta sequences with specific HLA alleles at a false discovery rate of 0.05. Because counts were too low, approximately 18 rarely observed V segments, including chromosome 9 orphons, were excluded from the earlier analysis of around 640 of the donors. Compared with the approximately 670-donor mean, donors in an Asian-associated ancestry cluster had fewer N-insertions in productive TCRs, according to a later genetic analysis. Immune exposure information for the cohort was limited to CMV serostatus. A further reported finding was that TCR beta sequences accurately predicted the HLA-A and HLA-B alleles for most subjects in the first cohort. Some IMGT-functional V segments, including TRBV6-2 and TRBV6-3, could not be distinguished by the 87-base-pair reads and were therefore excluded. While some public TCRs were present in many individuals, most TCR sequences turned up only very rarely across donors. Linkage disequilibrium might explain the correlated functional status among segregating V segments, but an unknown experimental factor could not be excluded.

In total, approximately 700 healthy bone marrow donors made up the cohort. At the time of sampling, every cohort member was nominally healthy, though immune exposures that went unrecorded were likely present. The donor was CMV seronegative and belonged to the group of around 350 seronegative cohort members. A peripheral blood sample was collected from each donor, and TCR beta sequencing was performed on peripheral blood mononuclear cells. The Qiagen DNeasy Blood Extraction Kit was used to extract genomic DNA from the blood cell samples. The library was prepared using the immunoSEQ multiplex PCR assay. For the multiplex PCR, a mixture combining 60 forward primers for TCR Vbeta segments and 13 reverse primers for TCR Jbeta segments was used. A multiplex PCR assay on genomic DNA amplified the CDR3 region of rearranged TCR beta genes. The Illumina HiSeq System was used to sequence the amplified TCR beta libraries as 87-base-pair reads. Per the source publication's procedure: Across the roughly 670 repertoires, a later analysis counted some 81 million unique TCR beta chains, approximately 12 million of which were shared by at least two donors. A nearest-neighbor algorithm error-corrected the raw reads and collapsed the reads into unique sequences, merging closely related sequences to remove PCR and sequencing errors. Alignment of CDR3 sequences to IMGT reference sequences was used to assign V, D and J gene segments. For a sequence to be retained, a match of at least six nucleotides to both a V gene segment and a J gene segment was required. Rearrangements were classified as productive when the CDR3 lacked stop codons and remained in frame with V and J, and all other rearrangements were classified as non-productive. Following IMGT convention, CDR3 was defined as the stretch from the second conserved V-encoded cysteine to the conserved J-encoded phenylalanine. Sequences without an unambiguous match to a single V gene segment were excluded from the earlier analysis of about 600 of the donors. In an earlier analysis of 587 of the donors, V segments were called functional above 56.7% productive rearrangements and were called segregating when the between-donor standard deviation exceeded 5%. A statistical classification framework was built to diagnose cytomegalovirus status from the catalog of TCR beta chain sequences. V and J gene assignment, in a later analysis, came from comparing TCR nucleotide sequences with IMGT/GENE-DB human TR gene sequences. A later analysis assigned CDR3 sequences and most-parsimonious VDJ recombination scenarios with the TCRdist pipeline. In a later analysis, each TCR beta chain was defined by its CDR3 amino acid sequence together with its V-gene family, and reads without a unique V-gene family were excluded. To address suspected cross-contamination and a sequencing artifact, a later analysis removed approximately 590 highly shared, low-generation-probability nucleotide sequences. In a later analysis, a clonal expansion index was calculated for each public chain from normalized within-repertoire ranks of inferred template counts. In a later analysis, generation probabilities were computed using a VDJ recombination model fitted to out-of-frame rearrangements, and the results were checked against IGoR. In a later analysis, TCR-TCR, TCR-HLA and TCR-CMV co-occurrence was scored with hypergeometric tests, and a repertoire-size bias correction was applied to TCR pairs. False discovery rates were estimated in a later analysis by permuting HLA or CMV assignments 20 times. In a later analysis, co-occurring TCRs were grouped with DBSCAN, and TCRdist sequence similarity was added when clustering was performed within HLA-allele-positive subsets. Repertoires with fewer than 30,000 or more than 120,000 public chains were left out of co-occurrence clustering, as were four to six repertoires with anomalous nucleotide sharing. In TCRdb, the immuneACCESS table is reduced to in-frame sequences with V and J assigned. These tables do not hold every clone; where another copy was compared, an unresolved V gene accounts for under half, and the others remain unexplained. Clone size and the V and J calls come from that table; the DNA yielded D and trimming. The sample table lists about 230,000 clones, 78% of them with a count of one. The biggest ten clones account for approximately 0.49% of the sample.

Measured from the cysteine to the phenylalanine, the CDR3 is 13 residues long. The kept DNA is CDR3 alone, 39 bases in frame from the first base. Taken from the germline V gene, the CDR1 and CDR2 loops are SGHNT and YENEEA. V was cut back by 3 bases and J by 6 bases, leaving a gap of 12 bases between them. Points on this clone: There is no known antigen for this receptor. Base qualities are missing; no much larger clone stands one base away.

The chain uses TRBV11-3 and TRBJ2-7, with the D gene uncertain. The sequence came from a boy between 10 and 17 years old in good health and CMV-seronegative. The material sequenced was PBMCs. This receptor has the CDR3 CASSFARKAEQYF. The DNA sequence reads TGTGCCAGCAGCTTCGCGCGAAAAGCCGAGCAGTACTTC.